One sample yielded the 28 T cell receptor beta chains listed below, sequenced in a study of T cells in Graves' hyperthyroidism and ophthalmopathy. Using RNA transcripts as the source, TCR beta CDR3 regions were amplified. Initially, a first-round RT-PCR of the TCR CDR3 employed the HTBI primer set. TCRdb reprocessed the multiplex PCR reads via MiXCR and lists one record per CDR3 protein. Counted here are hundreds of thousands of distinct CDR3 sequences, 35% to 55% occurring once; the ten biggest clones make up 8% to 8.5%. The sample taken for sequencing was peripheral blood or thyroid tissue (not recorded which). The receptors come from a woman aged 18-29 years with Graves' hyperthyroidism.

As concerns this clonotype: Being one base from a much bigger clone, this may be a read error. The V and J genes are TRBV7-9 and TRBJ1-6; D perhaps matches TRBD1 (6 bases). CDR1 SEHNR and CDR2 FQNEAQ come from the germline V gene (reference sequence). CDR3 length equals 15 residues. Deletions cut 4 bases from V and 7 bases from J, with 14 bases between. DNA of the CDR3: TGTGCCAGCAGCTCCCTCCCAGGGGACAATTCACCCCTCCACTTT. This encodes CASSSLPGDNSPLHF.

The chain uses TRBV7-3 and TRBJ2-2, with 7 bases aligning to TRBD2. This CDR3 contains 16 residues. J gave up 4 bases and V 4 bases, and 9 bases lay outside the gene matches. Looked up from germline, CDR1 is SGHTA and CDR2 is FQGTGA. CDR3 DNA sequence: TGTGCCAGCAGCTCCGGGGGGTGGGGAGGCACCGGGGAGCTGTTTTTT. It codes for CASSSGGWGGTGELFF. Full variable domain (rest looked up from reference TRBV7-3 and TRBJ2-2): GAGVSQTPSNKVTEKGKYVELRCDPISGHTALYWYRQSLGQGPEFLIYFQGTGAADDSGLPNDRFFAVRPEGSVSTLKIQRTERGDSAVYLCASSSGGWGGTGELFFGEGSRLTVL.

Only a few counts were recorded for this clonotype. This chain connects TRBV10-3 to TRBJ2-7, with a tentative D call TRBD1 (6 bases). CDR3 length equals 14 residues. The germline CDR1 and CDR2 sequences are ENHRY and SYGVKD. The V and J ends lost 10 bases and 2 bases respectively, with 18 bases between them. The CDR3 loop reads CASSPGAGAYEQYF. CDR3 sequence (DNA): TGTGCCAGCAGCCCCGGGGCAGGGGCCTACGAGCAGTACTTC.

This chain uses TRBV10-3 with TRBJ1-2; possible D gene TRBD1, 6 bases. The CDR3 totals 15 residues. Trimming shortened V by 10 bases and J by 6 bases, and 24 bases separated the two germline ends. Germline loops: CDR1 ENHRY, CDR2 SYGVKD. The CDR3 DNA reads TGTGCCAGCAGATACAGGGAGGGAAAGTTGGATGGCTACACCTTC. It codes for CASRYREGKLDGYTF.

This clonotype came up many times. The J gene is TRBJ2-2, the V gene TRBV7-9; D is unclear. CDR1 and CDR2 (germline): SEHNR, FQNEAQ (reference sequence). V was shortened by 4 bases and J by 4 bases, with 10 bases between the two germline ends. CDR3 size: 14 residues. The CDR3 nucleotides read TGTGCCAGCAGCTCCCGGACCGTCACCGGGGAGCTGTTTTTT. Translating gives CASSSRTVTGELFF. Full variable domain (outside the CDR3, taken from reference TRBV7-9 and TRBJ2-2): DTGVSQNPRHKITKRGQNVTFRCDPISEHNRLYWYRQTLGQGPEFLTYFQNEAQLEKSRLLSDRFSAERPKGSFSTLEIQRTEQGDSAMYLCASSSRTVTGELFFGEGSRLTVL.

This clonotype has a handful of counts. The V call is TRBV5-1, the J call TRBJ1-2; 8 bases align to TRBD1. Germline values: CDR1 SGHRS, CDR2 YFSETQ. CDR3 length equals 17 residues. J lost 8 bases, V lost 4 bases, and 19 bases had no gene match. The CDR3 DNA reads as TGCGCCAGCAGCCCCGGAGTCCCGACAGGGGAGCAAGCGGGCTACACCTTC. This codes for CASSPGVPTGEQAGYTF.

This clonotype was detected ten times or more. This chain connects TRBV15 to TRBJ1-5; 10 bases fit TRBD1. The CDR3 has 17 residues. V lost 0 bases to trimming and J lost 4 bases; unmatched junction nucleotides: 6. Germline V gene data show CDR1 as LNHNV and CDR2 as YYDKDF (reference sequence). The chain's CDR3 is CATSREWDRGRNQPQHF. CDR3 DNA sequence: TGTGCCACCAGCAGAGAATGGGACAGGGGAAGGAATCAGCCCCAGCATTTT.

There are a few counts of this clonotype. V usage is TRBV12-3 or TRBV12-4 and J usage is TRBJ1-5; unclear D gene. The length of the CDR3 is 12 residues. V dropped 6 bases and J dropped 6 bases, with 9 bases sitting between them. CDR3 region: CASRLGGQPQHF. The DNA of the CDR3 is TGTGCCAGCAGGCTCGGTGGTCAGCCCCAGCATTTT.

A word on this clonotype: It may be a read error: a sequence one base away is much more abundant. The chain employs TRBV2 and TRBJ1-4; D is undetermined. The CDR3 consists of 14 residues. The V end was cut by 8 bases, the J end by 5 bases, with 15 bases between. CDR1 is SNHLY, CDR2 FYNNEI, per germline. CDR3 region: CASGDEGWNEKLFF. CDR3 DNA: TGTGCCAGCGGAGACGAAGGGTGGAATGAAAAACTGTTTTTT.

This clonotype was seen a few times. Being one base from a much bigger clone, this may be a read error. The CDR3 bases are TGTGCCATCAGTCCTAGGGAAGGGACCCAGTACTTC. It specifies CAISPREGTQYF. The chain carries TRBV10-3 and TRBJ2-5; D is undetermined. The CDR3 sequence is 12 residues long. In germline, CDR1 is ENHRY, CDR2 SYGVKD. V was clipped by 5 bases and J by 7 bases, with 11 bases between them.

This chain links TRBV7-3 with TRBJ1-1; no firm D call. Trimming took off 2 bases at V and 11 bases at J, with 9 bases between the two ends. Germline V gives CDR1 SGHTA, CDR2 FQGTGA. The length of the CDR3 is 11 residues. The CDR3 sequence: CASSLGRRAFF. The CDR3 DNA sequence: TGTGCCAGCAGCTTAGGACGTCGGGCTTTCTTT. Full variable domain (outside the CDR3, taken from reference TRBV7-3 and TRBJ1-1): GAGVSQTPSNKVTEKGKYVELRCDPISGHTALYWYRQSLGQGPEFLIYFQGTGAADDSGLPNDRFFAVRPEGSVSTLKIQRTERGDSAVYLCASSLGRRAFFGQGTRLTVV.

The chain employs TRBV24-1 and TRBJ2-5; 12 bases match TRBD1. V lost 4 bases to trimming and J lost 1 base; unmatched junction nucleotides: 9. The germline gives CDR1 KGHDR, CDR2 SFDVKD. CDR3 size: 18 residues. In nucleotides, the CDR3 is TGTGCCACCAGTGAGGCGGGACAGGGGGCTTCCCTCCAAGAGACCCAGTACTTC. Protein product: CATSEAGQGASLQETQYF.

J is TRBJ1-2 and V is TRBV25-1; D possibly corresponds to TRBD1 (6 bases). Germline CDR1 MGHDK, CDR2 SYGVNS. Trimming took off 9 bases at V and 4 bases at J, with 30 bases between the two ends. This CDR3 region has 18 residues. For the CDR3, the DNA is TGTGCCAGTAGTCCGAGCCCCGGGACACCTACCGTTTTCTATGGCTACACCTTC. Its protein product is CASSPSPGTPTVFYGYTF.

This clonotype was counted between two and nine times. The genes are TRBV4-1 and TRBJ2-7; 11 positions match TRBD2. CDR1 and CDR2 (germline): MGHRA, YSYEKL. This CDR3 contains 15 residues. Germline trimming cut 5 bases from V and 0 bases from J; bases unmatched to any gene: 3. In nucleotides, the CDR3 is TGCGCCAGCAGCTTAGCGGGAGGGCCCTCCTACGAGCAGTACTTC. Translating gives CASSLAGGPSYEQYF.

This rearrangement joins TRBV25-1 to TRBJ2-6, with D tentatively TRBD2 (5 bases). This CDR3 contains 15 residues. CDR1 and CDR2 (germline): MGHDK, SYGVNS. Trimming took 6 bases from V and 1 from J, leaving 10 bases between them. CDR3 nucleotides: TGTGCCAGCAGAGAGGGCAGATCTGGGGCCAACGTCCTGACTTTC. Its protein product is CASREGRSGANVLTF.

This clonotype was recorded at least ten times. This chain connects TRBV7-2 to TRBJ2-5; D is possibly TRBD2 (5 bases). Germline CDR1 SGHTA, CDR2 FQGNSA. Trimming cost V 5 bases and J 5 bases, with 18 bases left between them. This CDR3 is 15 amino acids long. The CDR3 loop reads CASSLTPTRMETQYF. The CDR3 nucleotides are TGTGCCAGCAGCCTAACCCCTACTAGGATGGAGACCCAGTACTTC.

This clonotype was seen more than once but under ten times. This chain uses TRBV25-1 with TRBJ2-7; 8 bases are a match to TRBD2. Per the germline V gene, CDR1 is MGHDK and CDR2 is SYGVNS. The CDR3 length is 17 residues. V trimming: 4 bases; J trimming: 2 bases; junction bases outside the gene matches: 13. As DNA, the CDR3 is TGTGCCAGCAGTGCTAGAGGGGCCGGGACTAGAGCCTACGAGCAGTACTTC. It specifies CASSARGAGTRAYEQYF.

The CDR3 loop is CASSFPGLDGGYTF. The CDR3 region has the DNA TGCGCCAGCAGCTTCCCGGGGCTCGATGGTGGCTACACCTTC. This rearrangement joins TRBV5-1 to TRBJ1-2, with D possibly being TRBD1 (5 bases). Trimming pared 2 bases from V and 7 bases from J, leaving 15 bases between. Germline assignment: CDR1 SGHRS and CDR2 YFSETQ. The CDR3 consists of 14 residues.

This clonotype appeared a single time. Relative to the germline gene, one junction end is altered; a read error may explain this. This chain uses TRBV6-5 with TRBJ1-3, with D uncertain. CDR3 size: 13 residues. Germline CDR1 and CDR2: MNHEY and SVGAGI. CDR3 region: CAISYKAEDTIYF. The CDR3 nucleotides are TGTGCCATCAGTTACAAGGCTGAGGACACCATATATTTT.

This clonotype has a count of ten or more. The V and J genes are TRBV2 and TRBJ1-1; D ambiguous. In germline, CDR1 is SNHLY, CDR2 FYNNEI. The germline V and J ends were trimmed by 10 bases and 5 bases, with 20 bases remaining between them. CDR3 length: 14 amino acids. The CDR3 protein is CATRGDAMGTEAFF. In nucleotides, the CDR3 is TGTGCCACCAGAGGCGATGCCATGGGAACTGAAGCTTTCTTT.

Many counts were recorded for this clonotype. The chain is built from TRBV20-1 and TRBJ1-6; unclear D gene. CDR3 length equals 13 residues. Germline assignment: CDR1 DFQATT and CDR2 SNEGSKA (reference sequence). The V and J ends lost 0 bases and 10 bases respectively, with 10 bases between them. As DNA, the CDR3 is TGCAGTGCTAGAGATCCGGGATCCTCACCCCTCCACTTT. Protein product: CSARDPGSSPLHF.

In its sample, this clonotype was seen a few times. The chain has TRBV7-2 and TRBJ1-6; TRBD1 is a possible D gene (6 bases). The CDR3 totals 17 residues. Germline V gene data show CDR1 as SGHTA and CDR2 as FQGNSA. Trimming stripped 4 bases from V and 0 bases from J, with 13 bases between. In DNA form, the CDR3 reads TGTGCCAGCAGCTCCGGGACACATTCCTCCTATAATTCACCCCTCCACTTT. It encodes CASSSGTHSSYNSPLHF.

This clonotype was detected ten times or more. The chain links TRBV19 to TRBJ1-1; D not certain. The CDR3 sequence is 11 residues long. Per the germline V gene, CDR1 is LNHDA and CDR2 is SQIVND (reference sequence). With 9 bases removed from V and 1 base from J, the gap between germline ends came to 6 bases. The CDR3 DNA sequence: TGTGCCAGCCGGACGAACACTGAAGCTTTCTTT. It encodes CASRTNTEAFF.

The chain links TRBV12-3 or TRBV12-4 to TRBJ1-3; no reliable D call. CDR3 length: 15 residues. The V end was cut by 3 bases, the J end by 0 bases, with 9 bases between. DNA of the CDR3: TGTGCCAGCAGTTTCGGCCTGAGCTCTGGAAACACCATATATTTT. Its translation: CASSFGLSSGNTIYF.

This clonotype has only a few counts. At one boundary the junction diverges from the germline segment, which might be a read error. This sequence joins TRBV7-8 and TRBJ2-7; TRBD2 matches 13 bases. This CDR3 region has 17 residues. Per germline, CDR1 SGHVS and CDR2 FQNEAQ. CDR3: CASSRLAGGVCSYEQYF. CDR3 DNA: TGCGCCAGCAGCCGACTAGCGGGAGGTGTCTGCTCCTACGAGCAGTACTTC.

This clonotype appeared many times. The CDR3 loop reads CASTHRDSATGYTF. The CDR3 DNA sequence: TGTGCCAGTACCCATCGGGACAGCGCCACCGGCTACACCTTC. This chain uses TRBV19 with TRBJ1-2; 7 nucleotides match TRBD1. V was pared by 7 bases and J by 8 bases, with 13 bases of the junction left unmatched. CDR3 length: 14 residues. CDR1 and CDR2 (germline): LNHDA, SQIVND (reference sequence).

Comment on this clonotype: A much larger clone is a single base away; this may be a read error. The V call is TRBV20-1, the J call TRBJ1-4; D is ambiguous. This CDR3 is built from 13 residues. CDR1 and CDR2 (germline): DFQATT, SNEGSKA (reference sequence). V was pared by 7 bases and J by 0 bases, with 9 bases between. DNA for the CDR3: TGCAGTGTTGACGAACCAACTAATGAAAAACTGTTTTTT. It is translated as CSVDEPTNEKLFF.

V gene TRBV7-6 combines with J gene TRBJ1-2; D ambiguous. Deletions cut 1 base from V and 8 bases from J, with 14 bases between. Germline V gives CDR1 SGHVS, CDR2 FNYEAQ. The CDR3 covers 14 residues. The CDR3 region has the DNA TGTGCCAGCAGCTTAGGGGAAAGCCAAGGAGGCTACACCTTC. This encodes CASSLGESQGGYTF.